This entry concerns a single TCR beta chain. The antigen remains undetermined. This record belongs to a study of CD8 T cells in ankylosing spondylitis. Regarding the study as a whole: Seemingly distinctive of ankylosing spondylitis blood was a TCR beta motif formed by eight highly homologous variants. As for the disease-linked clones, they showed a CD8+ phenotype and occurred at relatively low frequencies in peripheral blood. In the blood and synovial fluid of reactive arthritis, some motif variants had been previously reported. Within matched ankylosing spondylitis synovial fluid, disease-linked clones were reportedly significantly enriched.

In making TCR beta libraries, quantitative 5'-RACE with molecular barcodes was used. TCRdb recomputed calls from the 5' RACE reads with MiXCR, one row per CDR3 protein. The table has a few hundred thousand distinct CDR3 sequences, 20% to 25% seen once. This CDR3 contains 18 residues. Trimming took off 0 bases at V and 5 bases at J, with 17 bases between the two ends. Looked up from germline, CDR1 is LGHNA and CDR2 is YSLEER. This chain joins TRBV4-3 and TRBJ1-6, with D possibly TRBD1 on 6 matching bases. The source material was blood, either unsorted or a sorted T cell fraction (not recorded which). The clonotype comes from a male donor with ankylosing spondylitis. The CDR3: CASSQDSAGASNNSPLHF. DNA for the CDR3: TGCGCCAGCAGCCAAGATTCGGCAGGGGCAAGTAATAATTCACCCCTCCACTTT.